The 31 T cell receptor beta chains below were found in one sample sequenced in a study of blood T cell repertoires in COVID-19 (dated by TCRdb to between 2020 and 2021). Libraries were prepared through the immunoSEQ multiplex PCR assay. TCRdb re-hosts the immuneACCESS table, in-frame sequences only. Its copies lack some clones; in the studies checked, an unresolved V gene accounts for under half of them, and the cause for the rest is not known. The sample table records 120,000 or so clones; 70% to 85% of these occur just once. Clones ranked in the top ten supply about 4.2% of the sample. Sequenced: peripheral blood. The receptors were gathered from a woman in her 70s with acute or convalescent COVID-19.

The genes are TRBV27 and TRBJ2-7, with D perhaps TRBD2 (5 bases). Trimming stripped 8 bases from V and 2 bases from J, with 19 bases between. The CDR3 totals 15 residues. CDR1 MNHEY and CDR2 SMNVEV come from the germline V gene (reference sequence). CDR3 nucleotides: TGTGCCAGCTACTCGAGCGGTCAACCCCCCTACGAGCAGTACGTC. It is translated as CASYSSGQPPYEQYV.

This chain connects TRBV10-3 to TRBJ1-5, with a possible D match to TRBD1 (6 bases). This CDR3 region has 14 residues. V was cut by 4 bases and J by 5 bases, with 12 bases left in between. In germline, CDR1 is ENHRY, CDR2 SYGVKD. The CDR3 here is CAISGGPGDQPQHF. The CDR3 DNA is TGTGCCATCAGTGGGGGACCAGGGGATCAGCCCCAGCATTTT.

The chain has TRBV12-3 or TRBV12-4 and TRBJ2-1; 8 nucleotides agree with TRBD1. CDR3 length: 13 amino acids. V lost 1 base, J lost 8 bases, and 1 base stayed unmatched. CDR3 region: CASSLGGQDEQFF. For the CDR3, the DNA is TGTGCCAGCAGTTTAGGGGGACAGGATGAGCAGTTCTTC.

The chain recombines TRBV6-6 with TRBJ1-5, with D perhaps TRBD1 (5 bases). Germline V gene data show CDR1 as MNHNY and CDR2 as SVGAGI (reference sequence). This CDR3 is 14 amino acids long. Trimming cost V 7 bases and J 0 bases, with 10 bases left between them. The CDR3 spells CASTLTVSNQPQHF. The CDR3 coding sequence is TGTGCCAGCACCTTGACAGTTAGCAATCAGCCCCAGCATTTT.

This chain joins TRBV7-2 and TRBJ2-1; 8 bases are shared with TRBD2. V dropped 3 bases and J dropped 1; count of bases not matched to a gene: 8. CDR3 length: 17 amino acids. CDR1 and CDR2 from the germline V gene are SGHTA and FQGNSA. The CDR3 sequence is CASSLGPGGGSYNEQFF. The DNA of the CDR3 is TGTGCCAGCAGCTTGGGTCCTGGCGGGGGGTCCTACAATGAGCAGTTCTTC.

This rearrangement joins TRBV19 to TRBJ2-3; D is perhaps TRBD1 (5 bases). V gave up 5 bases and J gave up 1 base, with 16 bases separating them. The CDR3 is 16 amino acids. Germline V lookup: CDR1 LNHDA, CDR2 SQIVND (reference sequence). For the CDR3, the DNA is TGTGCCAGTAGTTCGACCTACATACAGGGCACAGATACGCAGTATTTT. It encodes CASSSTYIQGTDTQYF.

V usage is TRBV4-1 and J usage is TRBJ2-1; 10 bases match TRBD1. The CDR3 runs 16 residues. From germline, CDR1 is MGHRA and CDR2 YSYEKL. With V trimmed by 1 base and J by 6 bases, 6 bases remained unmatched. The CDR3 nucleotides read TGCGCCAGCAGCCAAGCACCGGGACAGGGGTTCAATGAGCAGTTCTTC. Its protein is CASSQAPGQGFNEQFF.

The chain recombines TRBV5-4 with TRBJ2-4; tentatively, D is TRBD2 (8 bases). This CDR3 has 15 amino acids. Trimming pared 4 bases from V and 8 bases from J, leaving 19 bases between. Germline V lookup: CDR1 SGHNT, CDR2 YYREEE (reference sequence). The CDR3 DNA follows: TGTGCCAGCAGCCCCCAGGGGGGACTAGTAGACATTCAGTACTTC. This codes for CASSPQGGLVDIQYF. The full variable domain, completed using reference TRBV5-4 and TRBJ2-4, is ETGVTQSPTHLIKTRGQQVTLRCSSQSGHNTVSWYQQALGQGPQFIFQYYREEENGRGNFPPRFSGLQFPNYSSELNVNALELDDSALYLCASSPQGGLVDIQYFGAGTRLSVL.

CDR3 coding DNA: TGTGCCAGTAGTATCGAGGTGAATTCACCCCTCCACTTT. Protein sequence: CASSIEVNSPLHF. The rearrangement links TRBV19 to TRBJ1-6, with D unresolved. The CDR3 sequence is 13 residues long. CDR1 LNHDA and CDR2 SQIVND come from the germline V gene (reference sequence). With 3 bases removed from V and 7 bases from J, the gap between germline ends came to 7 bases.

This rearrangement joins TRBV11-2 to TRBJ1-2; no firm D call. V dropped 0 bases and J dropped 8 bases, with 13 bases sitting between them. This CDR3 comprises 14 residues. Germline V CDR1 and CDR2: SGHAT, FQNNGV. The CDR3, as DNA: TGTGCCAGCAGCTTAGAGTCGGGATTTGACGGCTACACCTTC. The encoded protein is CASSLESGFDGYTF.

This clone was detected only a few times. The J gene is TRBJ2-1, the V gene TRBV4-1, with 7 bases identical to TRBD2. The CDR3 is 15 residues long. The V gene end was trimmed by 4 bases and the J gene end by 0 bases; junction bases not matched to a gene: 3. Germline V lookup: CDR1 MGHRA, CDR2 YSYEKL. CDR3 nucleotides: TGCGCCAGCAGCCCTCGGACTAGCTCCTACAATGAGCAGTTCTTC. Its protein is CASSPRTSSYNEQFF.

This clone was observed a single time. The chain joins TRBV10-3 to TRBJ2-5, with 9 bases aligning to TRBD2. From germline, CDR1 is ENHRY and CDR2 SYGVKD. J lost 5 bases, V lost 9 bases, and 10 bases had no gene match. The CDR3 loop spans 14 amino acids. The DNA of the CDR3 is TGTGCCATTAAAAGCGGGGGGCCGGTGGAGACCCAGTACTTC. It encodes CAIKSGGPVETQYF.

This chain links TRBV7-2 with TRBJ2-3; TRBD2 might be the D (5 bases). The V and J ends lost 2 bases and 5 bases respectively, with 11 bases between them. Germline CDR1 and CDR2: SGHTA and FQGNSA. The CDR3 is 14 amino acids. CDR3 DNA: TGTGCCAGCAGCTTAACGCTCGGGATAGATACGCAGTATTTT. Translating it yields CASSLTLGIDTQYF.

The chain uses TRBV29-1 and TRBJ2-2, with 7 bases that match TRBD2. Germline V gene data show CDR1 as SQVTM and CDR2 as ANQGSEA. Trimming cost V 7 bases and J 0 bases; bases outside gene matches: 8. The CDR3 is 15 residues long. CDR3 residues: CSAQGGATNTGELFF. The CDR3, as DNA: TGCAGCGCCCAGGGAGGGGCCACGAACACCGGGGAGCTGTTTTTT.

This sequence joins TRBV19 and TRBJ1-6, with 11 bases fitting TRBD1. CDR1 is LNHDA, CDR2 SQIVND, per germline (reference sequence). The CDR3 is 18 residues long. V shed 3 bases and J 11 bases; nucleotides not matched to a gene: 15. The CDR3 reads CASSIGWAPGQGAAPLHF. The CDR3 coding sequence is TGTGCCAGTAGTATCGGGTGGGCGCCCGGACAGGGGGCGGCACCCCTCCACTTT.

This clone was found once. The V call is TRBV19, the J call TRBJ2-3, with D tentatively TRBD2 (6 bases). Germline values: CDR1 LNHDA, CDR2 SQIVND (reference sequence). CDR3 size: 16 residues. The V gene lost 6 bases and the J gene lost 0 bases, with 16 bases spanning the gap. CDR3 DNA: TGTGCCAGTAGCAATCGGAGGGGCGGGAGCACAGATACGCAGTATTTT. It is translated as CASSNRRGGSTDTQYF. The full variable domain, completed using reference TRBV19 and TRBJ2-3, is DGGITQSPKYLFRKEGQNVTLSCEQNLNHDAMYWYRQDPGQGLRLIYYSQIVNDFQKGDIAEGYSVSREKKESFPLTVTSAQKNPTAFYLCASSNRRGGSTDTQYFGPGTRLTVL.

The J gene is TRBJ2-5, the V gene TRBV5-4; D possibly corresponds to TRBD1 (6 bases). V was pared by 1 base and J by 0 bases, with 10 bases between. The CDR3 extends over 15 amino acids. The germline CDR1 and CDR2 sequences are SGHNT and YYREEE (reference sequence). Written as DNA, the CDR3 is TGTGCCAGCAGCTTGCAACAGGGCCACCAAGAGACCCAGTACTTC. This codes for CASSLQQGHQETQYF.

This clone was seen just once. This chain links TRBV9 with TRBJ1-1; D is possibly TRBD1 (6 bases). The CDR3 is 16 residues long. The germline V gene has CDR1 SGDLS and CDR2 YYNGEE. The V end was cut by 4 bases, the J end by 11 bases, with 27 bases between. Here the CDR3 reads CASSLTPRGGEQGAFF. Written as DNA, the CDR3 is TGTGCCAGCAGCCTAACACCTAGGGGGGGAGAGCAAGGGGCTTTCTTT.

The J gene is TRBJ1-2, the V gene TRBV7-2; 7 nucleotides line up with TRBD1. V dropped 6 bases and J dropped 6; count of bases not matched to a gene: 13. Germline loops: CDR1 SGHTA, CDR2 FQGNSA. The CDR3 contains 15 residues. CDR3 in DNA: TGTGCCAGCAGGGAACAACAGGGGCAATTTAATGGCTACACCTTC. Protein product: CASREQQGQFNGYTF.

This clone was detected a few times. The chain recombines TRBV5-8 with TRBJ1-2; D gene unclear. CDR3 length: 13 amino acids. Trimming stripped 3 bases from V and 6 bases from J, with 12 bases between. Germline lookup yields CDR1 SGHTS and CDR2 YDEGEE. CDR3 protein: CASSSGSEDGYTF. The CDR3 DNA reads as TGTGCCAGCAGCTCCGGATCTGAGGATGGCTACACCTTC.

The CDR3, as DNA: TGTGCCAGCAGTGAGCAAGCAGGGGCGAACACTGAAGCTTTCTTT. Encoded protein: CASSEQAGANTEAFF. The chain links TRBV6-1 to TRBJ1-1; tentative D call: TRBD1 (6 bases). The CDR3 has 15 residues. Per germline, CDR1 MNHNS and CDR2 SASEGT. V was clipped by 3 bases and J by 1 base, with 12 bases between them.

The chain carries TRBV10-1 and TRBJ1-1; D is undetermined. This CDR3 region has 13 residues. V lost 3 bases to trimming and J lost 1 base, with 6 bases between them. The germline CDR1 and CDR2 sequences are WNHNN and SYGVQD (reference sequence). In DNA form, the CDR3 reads TGCGCCAGCAGTGAAATGAGGAACACTGAAGCTTTCTTT. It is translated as CASSEMRNTEAFF.

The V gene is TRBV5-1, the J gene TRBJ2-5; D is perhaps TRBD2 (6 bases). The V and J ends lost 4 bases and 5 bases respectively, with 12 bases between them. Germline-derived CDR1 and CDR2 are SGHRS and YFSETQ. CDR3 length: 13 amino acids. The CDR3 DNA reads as TGCGCCAGCAGCAGACTAGTGGGCGAGACCCAGTACTTC. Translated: CASSRLVGETQYF.

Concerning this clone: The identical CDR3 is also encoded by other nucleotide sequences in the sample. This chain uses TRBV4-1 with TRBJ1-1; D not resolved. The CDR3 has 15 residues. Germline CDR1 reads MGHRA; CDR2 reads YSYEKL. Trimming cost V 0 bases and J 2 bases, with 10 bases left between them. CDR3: CASSQEGTVNTEAFF. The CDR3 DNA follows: TGCGCCAGCAGCCAAGAGGGCACAGTCAACACTGAAGCTTTCTTT.

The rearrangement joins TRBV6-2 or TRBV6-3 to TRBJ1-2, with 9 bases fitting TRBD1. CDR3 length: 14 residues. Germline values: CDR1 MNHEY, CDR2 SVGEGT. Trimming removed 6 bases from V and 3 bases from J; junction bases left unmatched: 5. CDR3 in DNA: TGTGCCAGCAGCTTCCGGGACAGGGACTATGGCTACACCTTC. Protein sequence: CASSFRDRDYGYTF.

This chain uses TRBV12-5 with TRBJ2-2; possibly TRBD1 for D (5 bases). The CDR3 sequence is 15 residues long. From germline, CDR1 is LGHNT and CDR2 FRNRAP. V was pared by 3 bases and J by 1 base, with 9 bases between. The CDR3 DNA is TGTGCTAGTGGTTTTGTGACAGAGAACACCGGGGAGCTGTTTTTT. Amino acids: CASGFVTENTGELFF.

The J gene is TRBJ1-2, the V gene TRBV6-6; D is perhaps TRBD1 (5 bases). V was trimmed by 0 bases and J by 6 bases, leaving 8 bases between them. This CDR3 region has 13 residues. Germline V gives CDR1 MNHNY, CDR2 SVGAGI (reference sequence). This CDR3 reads CASSYSGADGYTF. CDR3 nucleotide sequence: TGTGCCAGCAGTTACTCAGGGGCAGATGGCTACACCTTC.

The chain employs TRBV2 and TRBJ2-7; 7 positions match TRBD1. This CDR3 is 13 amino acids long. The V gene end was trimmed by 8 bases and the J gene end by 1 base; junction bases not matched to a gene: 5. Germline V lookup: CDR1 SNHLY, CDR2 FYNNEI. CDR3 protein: CASYRGISYEQYV. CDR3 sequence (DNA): TGTGCCAGCTACAGGGGAATATCCTACGAGCAGTACGTC.

The CDR3 is CASSLQGGYGNTIYF. The CDR3 DNA follows: TGTGCCAGCAGCTTACAGGGTGGGTACGGAAACACCATATATTTT. The V gene is TRBV21-1, the J gene TRBJ1-3; TRBD1 is the table's D call, not checked against the DNA. TRBV21-1 is a documented pseudogene. The length of the CDR3 is 15 residues.

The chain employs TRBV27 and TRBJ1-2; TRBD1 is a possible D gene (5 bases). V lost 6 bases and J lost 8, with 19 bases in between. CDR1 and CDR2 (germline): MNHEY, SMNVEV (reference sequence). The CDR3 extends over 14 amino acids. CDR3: CASSKNRGEEGYTF. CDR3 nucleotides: TGTGCCAGCAGCAAAAACCGGGGGGAGGAGGGCTACACCTTC.

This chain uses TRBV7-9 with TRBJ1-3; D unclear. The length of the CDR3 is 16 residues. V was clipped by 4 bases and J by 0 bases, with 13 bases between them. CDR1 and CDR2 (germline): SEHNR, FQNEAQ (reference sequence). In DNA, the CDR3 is TGTGCCAGCAGCTCACCCGGGAGCTTCTCTGGAAACACCATATATTTT. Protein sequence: CASSSPGSFSGNTIYF.